The 20 T cell receptor beta chains listed next were all sequenced from one sample in a study of blood T cell repertoires in COVID-19. The protocol was immunoSEQ multiplex PCR, while the TCRdb copy is restricted to in-frame clones and leaves out a portion. The sample lists about 150,000 clones, 75% to 90% seen once, with 3% to 3.5% in the top ten. The sample consisted of peripheral blood. The receptors come from a woman aged 55-70 years with active COVID-19.

The rearrangement uses TRBV11-2 and TRBJ2-7, with 8 bases identical to TRBD2. This CDR3 comprises 17 residues. The germline V gene has CDR1 SGHAT and CDR2 FQNNGV. The junction had 17 bases not matched to a gene; V was cut back by 5 bases and J by 5 bases. In DNA, the CDR3 is TGTGCCAGCAGCCGATCGACCACCATAGCGGGAATGAACGAGCAGTACTTC. This translates into CASSRSTTIAGMNEQYF.

In nucleotides, the CDR3 is TGTGCCAGCAGCAAGGGACAGGGGGCGAGCTCTGGAAACACCATATATTTT. This codes for CASSKGQGASSGNTIYF. V usage is TRBV7-9 and J usage is TRBJ1-3; 12 bases match TRBD1. Germline V gene lookup returns CDR1 SEHNR and CDR2 FQNEAQ (reference sequence). Trimming at V came to 5 bases and at J to 0 bases, leaving 5 bases not matched to a gene. The CDR3 length is 17 residues.

This clone was seen only a few times. This rearrangement joins TRBV18 to TRBJ1-2; D gene ambiguous. The V end was cut by 2 bases, the J end by 2 bases, with 6 bases between. From germline, CDR1 is KGHSH and CDR2 LQKENI. This CDR3 has 13 residues. The CDR3 region is CASSPERNYGYTF. CDR3 nucleotides: TGTGCCAGCTCACCAGAGCGCAACTATGGCTACACCTTC.

This rearrangement joins TRBV6-6 to TRBJ1-5, with 8 bases lining up with TRBD1. Germline V gene sequence: CDR1 MNHNY, CDR2 SVGAGI (reference sequence). This CDR3 has 18 amino acids. J gave up 0 bases and V 5 bases, and 12 bases lay outside the gene matches. The CDR3 DNA is TGTGCCAGCAGTCCGTTCAGGACAGGGCGTTATAGCAATCAGCCCCAGCATTTT. Protein sequence: CASSPFRTGRYSNQPQHF.

The chain is built from TRBV6-5 and TRBJ2-7, with 7 bases identical to TRBD2. Germline trimming cut 5 bases from V and 4 bases from J; bases unmatched to any gene: 11. CDR1 and CDR2 from the germline V gene are MNHEY and SVGAGI. The CDR3 extends over 15 amino acids. This CDR3 reads CASSTKAGISYEQYF. The CDR3 DNA reads TGTGCCAGCAGTACGAAAGCGGGGATCAGTTACGAGCAGTACTTC.

The V call is TRBV4-3, the J call TRBJ2-1, with 9 bases identical to TRBD1. V dropped 1 base and J dropped 4; count of bases not matched to a gene: 5. Germline V lookup: CDR1 LGHNA, CDR2 YSLEER. The CDR3 is 16 residues long. CDR3: CASSQGSGTGYNEQFF. The CDR3 DNA is TGCGCCAGCAGCCAAGGATCCGGGACAGGGTACAATGAGCAGTTCTTC.

This chain links TRBV4-2 with TRBJ2-5; TRBD1 matches 7 bases. Germline V gene data show CDR1 as LGHNA and CDR2 as YNFKEQ. This CDR3 spans 15 amino acids. With 2 bases clipped from V and 2 bases from J, the junction kept 5 bases outside the gene matches. The CDR3 spells CASSQRPGQQETQYF. CDR3 in DNA: TGTGCCAGCAGCCAAAGACCGGGACAGCAAGAGACCCAGTACTTC.

The chain employs TRBV5-4 and TRBJ2-5; no clear D gene. The germline V gene has CDR1 SGHNT and CDR2 YYREEE (reference sequence). The CDR3 consists of 15 residues. Deletions cut 4 bases from V and 2 bases from J, with 15 bases between. This CDR3 is CASSVQATPQETQYF. CDR3 nucleotides: TGTGCCAGCAGCGTCCAGGCTACCCCGCAAGAGACCCAGTACTTC. Full variable domain (remainder filled in from reference TRBV5-4 and TRBJ2-5): ETGVTQSPTHLIKTRGQQVTLRCSSQSGHNTVSWYQQALGQGPQFIFQYYREEENGRGNFPPRFSGLQFPNYSSELNVNALELDDSALYLCASSVQATPQETQYFGPGTRLLVL.

The gene calls are TRBV21-1 and TRBJ2-1; the D segment call TRBD2 is taken from the table without a DNA check. TRBV21-1 is a recognized pseudogene. The CDR3 consists of 17 residues. CDR3 residues: CASSKDSLVFRYNEQFF. In DNA form, the CDR3 reads TGTGCCAGCAGCAAAGACTCTCTTGTGTTCCGGTACAATGAGCAGTTCTTC.

This clone was seen just once. The chain carries TRBV10-3 and TRBJ1-2; TRBD1 aligns across 8 bases. The CDR3 totals 13 residues. Germline CDR1 is ENHRY and CDR2 is SYGVKD. With V trimmed by 4 bases and J by 8 bases, 6 bases remained unmatched. The CDR3 region is CAISGTGIGGYTF. The DNA for the CDR3 is TGTGCCATCAGTGGGACAGGGATCGGAGGCTACACCTTC.

This clone turned up a few times. The chain uses TRBV3-1 (or the pseudogene TRBV3-2) and TRBJ2-1; 7 nucleotides agree with TRBD2. V was pared by 3 bases and J by 0 bases, with 2 bases of the junction left unmatched. The CDR3 sequence is 15 residues long. The germline V gene has CDR1 LGHDT and CDR2 YNNKEL (reference sequence). The CDR3 region has the DNA TGTGCCAGCAGCCAGGGCGGGGGCTCCTACAATGAGCAGTTCTTC. Translated: CASSQGGGSYNEQFF.

V usage is TRBV28 and J usage is TRBJ1-1, with D possibly TRBD1 on 5 matching bases. The CDR3 runs to 18 residues. In germline, CDR1 is MDHEN, CDR2 SYDVKM. V gave up 2 bases and J gave up 11 bases, with 30 bases separating them. Here the CDR3 DNA reads TGTGCCAGCAGTTTAACCACCGGGGGGGGAGACCGACAGCGGGAGGCTTTCTTT. Its translation is CASSLTTGGGDRQREAFF.

This clone was seen a single time. The V gene is TRBV15, the J gene TRBJ2-5; 8 bases match TRBD1. The CDR3 extends over 15 amino acids. The germline CDR1 and CDR2 sequences are LNHNV and YYDKDF (reference sequence). Unmatched junction bases numbered 6, after V lost 1 base and J lost 5 bases. The CDR3 reads CATSRGQGAYETQYF. CDR3 nucleotide sequence: TGTGCCACCAGCAGAGGTCAGGGGGCCTACGAGACCCAGTACTTC.

This clone was picked up a small number of times. CDR3 bases: TGTGCCAGCAGCTCACGGACAGGACCTATCTATGGCTACACCTTC. Protein: CASSSRTGPIYGYTF. The chain is built from TRBV14 and TRBJ1-2, with TRBD1 matching 7 bases. The V gene's germline CDR1 is SGHDN and CDR2 FVKESK. This CDR3 spans 15 amino acids. After removal of 5 bases from V and 4 bases from J, the junction contained 10 bases not matched to a gene.

The V and J genes are TRBV6-5 and TRBJ1-2; D is undetermined. Germline CDR1 reads MNHEY; CDR2 reads SVGAGI. The CDR3 sequence is 16 residues long. The V and J ends lost 0 bases and 2 bases respectively, with 13 bases between them. The CDR3 spells CASSYSGQLRNYGYTF. The CDR3 DNA is TGTGCCAGCAGTTACTCTGGGCAGCTACGGAACTATGGCTACACCTTC.

The rearrangement links TRBV5-1 to TRBJ2-1; 7 nucleotides agree with TRBD2. CDR3 length equals 14 residues. The V and J ends lost 4 bases and 10 bases, in that order; junction bases with no gene match: 11. From germline, CDR1 is SGHRS and CDR2 YFSETQ. CDR3 sequence (DNA): TGCGCCAGCAGCATGTGGCGGGAGCATCGGGAGCAGTTCTTC. Translated, it gives CASSMWREHREQFF.

The chain carries TRBV7-8 and TRBJ2-1, with 13 bases that match TRBD2. From germline, CDR1 is SGHVS and CDR2 FQNEAQ. There are 18 residues in the CDR3. With V trimmed by 3 bases and J by 5 bases, 10 bases remained unmatched. In DNA, the CDR3 is TGTGCCAGCAGCTTCCCACTAGCGGGAGGGCGGGGCGACAATGAGCAGTTCTTC. Protein product: CASSFPLAGGRGDNEQFF.

Regarding this clone: This specimen includes other DNA sequences encoding the same CDR3. The chain recombines TRBV5-1 with TRBJ2-3; the D gene is possibly TRBD1 (5 bases). The CDR3 is 13 residues long. Trimming stripped 0 bases from V and 3 bases from J, with 5 bases between. Germline lookup yields CDR1 SGHRS and CDR2 YFSETQ. The CDR3 loop is CASSLAGTDTQYF. Here the CDR3 DNA reads TGCGCCAGCAGCTTGGCAGGGACAGATACGCAGTATTTT.

The chain employs TRBV28 and TRBJ1-5; TRBD1 matches at 7 bases. With 6 bases clipped from V and 4 bases from J, the junction kept 9 bases outside the gene matches. CDR3 length: 15 residues. Looked up from germline, CDR1 is MDHEN and CDR2 is SYDVKM. CDR3 in amino acids: CASSLLGQANQPQHF. DNA for the CDR3: TGTGCCAGCAGCCTCCTAGGACAGGCTAATCAGCCCCAGCATTTT. The full variable domain, completed using reference TRBV28 and TRBJ1-5, is DVKVTQSSRYLVKRTGEKVFLECVQDMDHENMFWYRQDPGLGLRLIYFSYDVKMKEKGDIPEGYSVSREKKERFSLILESASTNQTSMYLCASSLLGQANQPQHFGDGTRLSIL.

This chain connects TRBV7-9 to TRBJ2-5; D call uncertain. Germline V lookup: CDR1 SEHNR, CDR2 FQNEAQ (reference sequence). Trimming took 1 base from V and 4 from J, leaving 4 bases between them. The CDR3 is 12 residues long. The CDR3 region is CASSLDLETQYF. Here the CDR3 DNA reads TGTGCCAGCAGCTTAGATCTAGAGACCCAGTACTTC.